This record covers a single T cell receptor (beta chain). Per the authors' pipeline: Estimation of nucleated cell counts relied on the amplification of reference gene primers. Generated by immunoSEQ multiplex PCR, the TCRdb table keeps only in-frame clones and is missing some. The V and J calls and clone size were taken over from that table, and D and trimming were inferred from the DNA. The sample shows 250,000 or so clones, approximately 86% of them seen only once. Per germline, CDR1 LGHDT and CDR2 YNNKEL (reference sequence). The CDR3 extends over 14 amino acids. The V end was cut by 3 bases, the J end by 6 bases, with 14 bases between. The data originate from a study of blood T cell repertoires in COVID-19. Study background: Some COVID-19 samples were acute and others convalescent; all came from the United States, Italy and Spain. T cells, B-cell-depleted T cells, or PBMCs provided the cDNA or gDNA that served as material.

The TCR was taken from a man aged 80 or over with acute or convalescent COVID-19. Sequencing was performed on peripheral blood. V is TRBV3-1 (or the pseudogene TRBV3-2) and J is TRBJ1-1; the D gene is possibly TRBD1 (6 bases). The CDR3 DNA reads TGTGCCAGCAGCCAGGAGCCTCAGGGGCCTGAAGCTTTCTTT. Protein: CASSQEPQGPEAFF.